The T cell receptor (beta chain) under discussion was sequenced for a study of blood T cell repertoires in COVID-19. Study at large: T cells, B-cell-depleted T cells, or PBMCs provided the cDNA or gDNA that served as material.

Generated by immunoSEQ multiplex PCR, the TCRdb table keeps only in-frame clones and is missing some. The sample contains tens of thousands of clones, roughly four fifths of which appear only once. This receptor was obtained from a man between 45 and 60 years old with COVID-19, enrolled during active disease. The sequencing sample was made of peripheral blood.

CDR3 sequence: CASGPGLAGSRTDTQYF. Here the CDR3 DNA reads TGTGCTAGTGGCCCGGGACTAGCGGGGAGCCGCACAGATACGCAGTATTTT. The chain links TRBV12-5 to TRBJ2-3; 13 nucleotides agree with TRBD2. V trimming: 6 bases; J trimming: 1 base; junction bases outside the gene matches: 7. This CDR3 has 17 residues. CDR1 and CDR2 from the germline V gene are LGHNT and FRNRAP.